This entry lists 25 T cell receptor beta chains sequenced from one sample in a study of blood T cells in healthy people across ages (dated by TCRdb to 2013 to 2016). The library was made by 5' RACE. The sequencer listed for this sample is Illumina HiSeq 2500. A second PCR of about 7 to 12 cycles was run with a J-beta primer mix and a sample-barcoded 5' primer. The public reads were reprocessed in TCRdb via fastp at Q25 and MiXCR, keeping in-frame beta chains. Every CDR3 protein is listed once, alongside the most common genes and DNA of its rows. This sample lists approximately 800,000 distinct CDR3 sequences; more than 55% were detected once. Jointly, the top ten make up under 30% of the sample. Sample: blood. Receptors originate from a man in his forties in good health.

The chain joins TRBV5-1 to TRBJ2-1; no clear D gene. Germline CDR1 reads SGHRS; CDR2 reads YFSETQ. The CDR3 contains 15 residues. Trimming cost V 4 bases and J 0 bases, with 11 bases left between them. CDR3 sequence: CASSPGQFSYNEQFF. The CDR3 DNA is TGCGCCAGCAGCCCCGGGCAATTCTCCTACAATGAGCAGTTCTTC.

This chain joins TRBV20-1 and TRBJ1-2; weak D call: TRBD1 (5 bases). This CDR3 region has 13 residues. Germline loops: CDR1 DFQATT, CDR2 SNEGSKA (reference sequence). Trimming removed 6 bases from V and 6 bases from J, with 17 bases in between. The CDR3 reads CSAHKDRDNGYTF. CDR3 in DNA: TGCAGTGCCCATAAAGACAGAGACAATGGCTACACCTTC.

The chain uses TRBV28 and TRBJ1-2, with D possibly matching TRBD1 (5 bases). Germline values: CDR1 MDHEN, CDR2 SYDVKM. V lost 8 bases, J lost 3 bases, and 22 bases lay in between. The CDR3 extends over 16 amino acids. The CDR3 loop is CASGDRGLAVDYGYTF. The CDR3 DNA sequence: TGTGCCAGCGGGGACCGGGGTTTGGCGGTCGACTATGGCTACACCTTC.

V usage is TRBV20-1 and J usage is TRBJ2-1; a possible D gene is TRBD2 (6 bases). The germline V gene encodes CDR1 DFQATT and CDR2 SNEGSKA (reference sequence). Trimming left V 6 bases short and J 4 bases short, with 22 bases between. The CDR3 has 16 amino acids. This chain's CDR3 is CSAQTTGTGTYNEQFF. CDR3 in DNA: TGCAGTGCACAAACGACCGGGACCGGGACTTACAATGAGCAGTTCTTC.

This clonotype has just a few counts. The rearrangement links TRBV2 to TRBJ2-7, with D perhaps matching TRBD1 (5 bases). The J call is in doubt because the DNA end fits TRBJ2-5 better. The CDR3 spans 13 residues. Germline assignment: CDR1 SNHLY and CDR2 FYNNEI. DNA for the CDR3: TGTGCCAGCAGTGAAGCCGCAGGGGAGACCCAGTACTTC. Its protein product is CASSEAAGETQYF.

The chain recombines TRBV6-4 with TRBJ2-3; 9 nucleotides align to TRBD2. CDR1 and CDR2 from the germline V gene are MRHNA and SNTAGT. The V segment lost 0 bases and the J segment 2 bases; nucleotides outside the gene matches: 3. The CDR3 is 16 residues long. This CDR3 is CASSDSSGSVTDTQYF. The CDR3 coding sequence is TGTGCCAGCAGTGACTCTAGCGGGAGTGTCACAGATACGCAGTATTTT.

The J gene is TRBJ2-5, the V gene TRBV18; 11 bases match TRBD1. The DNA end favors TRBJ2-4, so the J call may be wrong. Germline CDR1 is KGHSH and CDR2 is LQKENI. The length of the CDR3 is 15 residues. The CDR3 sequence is CASSPGQGDIHIQYF. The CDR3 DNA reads TGTGCCAGCTCACCGGGACAGGGGGATATTCACATTCAGTACTTC.

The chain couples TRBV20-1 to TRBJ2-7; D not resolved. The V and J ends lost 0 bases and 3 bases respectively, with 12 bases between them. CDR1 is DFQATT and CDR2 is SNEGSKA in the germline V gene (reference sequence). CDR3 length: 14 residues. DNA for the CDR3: TGCAGTGCTAGAGATGCAGATTATGACTACGAGCAGTACTTC. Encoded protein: CSARDADYDYEQYF.

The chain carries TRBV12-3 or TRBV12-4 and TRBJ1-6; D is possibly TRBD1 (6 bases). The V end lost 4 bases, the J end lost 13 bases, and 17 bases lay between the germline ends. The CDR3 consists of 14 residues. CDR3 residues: CASSSDQTGSPLHF. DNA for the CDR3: TGTGCCAGCAGTTCCGACCAAACAGGGTCTCCCCTCCACTTT.

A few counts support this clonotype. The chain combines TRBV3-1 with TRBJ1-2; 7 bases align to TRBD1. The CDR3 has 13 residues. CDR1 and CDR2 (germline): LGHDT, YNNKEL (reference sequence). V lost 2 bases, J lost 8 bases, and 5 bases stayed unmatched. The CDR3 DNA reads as TGTGCCAGCAGCCAACGACAGGGAACGGGCTACACCTTC. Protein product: CASSQRQGTGYTF. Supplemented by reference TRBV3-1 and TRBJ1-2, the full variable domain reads DTAVSQTPKYLVTQMGNDKSIKCEQNLGHDTMYWYKQDSKKFLKIMFSYNNKELIINETVPNRFSPKSPDKAHLNLHINSLELGDSAVYFCASSQRQGTGYTFGSGTRLTVV.

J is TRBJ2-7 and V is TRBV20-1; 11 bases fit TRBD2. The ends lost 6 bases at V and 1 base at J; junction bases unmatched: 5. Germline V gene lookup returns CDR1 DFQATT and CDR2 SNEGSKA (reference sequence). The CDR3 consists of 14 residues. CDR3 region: CSASRLAGSYEQYF. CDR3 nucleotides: TGCAGTGCCAGCCGACTAGCGGGATCCTACGAGCAGTACTTC.

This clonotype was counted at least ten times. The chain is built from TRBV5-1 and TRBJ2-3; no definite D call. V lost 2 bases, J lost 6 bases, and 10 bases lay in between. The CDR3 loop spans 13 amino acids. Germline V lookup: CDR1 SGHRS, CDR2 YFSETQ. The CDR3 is CASSFAASDTQYF. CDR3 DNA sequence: TGCGCCAGCAGCTTCGCGGCGTCGGATACGCAGTATTTT.

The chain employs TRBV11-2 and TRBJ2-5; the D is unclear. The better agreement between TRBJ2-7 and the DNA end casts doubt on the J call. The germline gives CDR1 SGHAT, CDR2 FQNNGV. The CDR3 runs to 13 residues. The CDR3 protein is CASSLDARREQYF. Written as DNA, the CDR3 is TGTGCCAGCAGCTTAGATGCGAGACGCGAGCAGTACTTC.

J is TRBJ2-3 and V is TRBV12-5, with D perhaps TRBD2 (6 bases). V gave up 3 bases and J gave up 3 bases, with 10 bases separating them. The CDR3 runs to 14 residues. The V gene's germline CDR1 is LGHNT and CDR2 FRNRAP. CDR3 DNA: TGTGCTAGTGGTTTTCGTCTAGCGACAGATACGCAGTATTTT. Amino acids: CASGFRLATDTQYF.

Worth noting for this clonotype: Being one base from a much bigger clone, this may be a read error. The CDR3 region has the DNA TGTGCCAGCAGCCCCCTAGCAGGGAACCATGAGCAGTTCTTC. This gives the protein CASSPLAGNHEQFF. The gene calls are TRBV27 and TRBJ2-1; D may be TRBD1 or TRBD2 (5 bases each). This CDR3 contains 14 residues. The germline CDR1 and CDR2 sequences are MNHEY and SMNVEV (reference sequence). V was trimmed by 6 bases and J by 8 bases, leaving 17 bases between them.

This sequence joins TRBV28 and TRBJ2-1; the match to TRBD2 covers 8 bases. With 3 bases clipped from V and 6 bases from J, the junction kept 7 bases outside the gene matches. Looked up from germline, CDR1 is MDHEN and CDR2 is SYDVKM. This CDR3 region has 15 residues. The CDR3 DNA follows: TGTGCCAGCAGTTTTCCCGGGGGGGATAGCAATGAGCAGTTCTTC. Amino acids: CASSFPGGDSNEQFF.

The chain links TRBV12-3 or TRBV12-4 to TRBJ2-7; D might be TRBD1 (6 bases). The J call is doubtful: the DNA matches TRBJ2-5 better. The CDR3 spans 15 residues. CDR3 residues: CASSGQQSREETQYF. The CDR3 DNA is TGTGCCAGCAGTGGACAGCAATCCCGGGAAGAGACCCAGTACTTC.

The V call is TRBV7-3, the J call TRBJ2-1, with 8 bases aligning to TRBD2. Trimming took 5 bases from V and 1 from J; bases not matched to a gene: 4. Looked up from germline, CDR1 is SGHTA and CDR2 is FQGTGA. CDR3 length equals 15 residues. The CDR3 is CASSTRGGSYNEQFF. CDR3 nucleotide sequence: TGTGCCAGCAGCACACGGGGGGGATCCTACAATGAGCAGTTCTTC.

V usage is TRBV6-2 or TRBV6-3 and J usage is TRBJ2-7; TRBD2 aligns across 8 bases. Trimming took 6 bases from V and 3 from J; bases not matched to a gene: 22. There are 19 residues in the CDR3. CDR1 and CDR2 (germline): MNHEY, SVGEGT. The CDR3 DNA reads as TGTGCCAGCAGGTGGAGAACAAACCCCTTAGTAGCGGGGCACTACGAGCAGTACTTC. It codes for CASRWRTNPLVAGHYEQYF.

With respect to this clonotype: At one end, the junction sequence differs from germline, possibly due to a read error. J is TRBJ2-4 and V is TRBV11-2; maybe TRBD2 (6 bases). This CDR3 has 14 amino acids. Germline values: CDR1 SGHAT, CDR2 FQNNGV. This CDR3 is CVSSFLGTKNIQYF. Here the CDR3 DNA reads TGTGTCAGCAGCTTCCTAGGGACTAAAAACATTCAGTACTTC.

CDR3 loop: CASSLDRNSYEQYF. DNA for the CDR3: TGCGCCAGCAGTTTAGACAGGAACTCCTACGAGCAGTACTTC. This rearrangement joins TRBV5-1 to TRBJ2-7; possible D gene TRBD1, 6 bases. The V and J ends lost 5 bases and 0 bases respectively, with 12 bases between them. This CDR3 spans 14 amino acids. CDR1 and CDR2 from the germline V gene are SGHRS and YFSETQ.

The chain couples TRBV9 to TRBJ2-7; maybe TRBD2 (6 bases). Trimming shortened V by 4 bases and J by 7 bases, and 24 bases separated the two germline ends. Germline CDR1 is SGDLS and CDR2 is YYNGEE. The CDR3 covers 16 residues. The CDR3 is CASSPSGASSYNEQYF. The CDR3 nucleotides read TGTGCCAGCAGCCCCTCGGGAGCCAGCTCCTACAATGAGCAGTACTTC.

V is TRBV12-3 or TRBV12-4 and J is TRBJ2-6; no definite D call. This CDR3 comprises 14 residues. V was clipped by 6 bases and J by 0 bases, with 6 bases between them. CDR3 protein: CASRQSSGANVLTF. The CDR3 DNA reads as TGTGCCAGCAGGCAGAGCTCTGGGGCCAACGTCCTGACTTTC.

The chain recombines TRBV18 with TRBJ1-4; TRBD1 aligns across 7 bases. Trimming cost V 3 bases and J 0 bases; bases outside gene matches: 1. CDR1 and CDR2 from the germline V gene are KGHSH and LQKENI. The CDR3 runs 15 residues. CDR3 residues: CASSPQGATNEKLFF. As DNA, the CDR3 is TGTGCCAGCTCACCTCAGGGGGCAACTAATGAAAAACTGTTTTTT. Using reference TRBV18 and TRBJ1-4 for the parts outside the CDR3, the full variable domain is NAGVMQNPRHLVRRRGQEARLRCSPMKGHSHVYWYRQLPEEGLKFMVYLQKENIIDESGMPKERFSAEFPKEGPSILRIQQVVRGDSAAYFCASSPQGATNEKLFFGSGTQLSVL.

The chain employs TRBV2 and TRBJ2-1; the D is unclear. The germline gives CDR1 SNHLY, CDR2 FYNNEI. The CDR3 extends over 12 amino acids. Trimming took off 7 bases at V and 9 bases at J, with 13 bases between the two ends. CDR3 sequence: CASMVEGPEQFF. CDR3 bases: TGTGCCAGCATGGTAGAAGGACCTGAGCAGTTCTTC.